These 9 T cell receptor beta chains originate from one sample sequenced in a study of shared clonotypes between healthy human individuals. Terminally differentiated effector memory CD45RA+ cells were excluded from the naive CD8 cells, which were CD45RO-negative and positively selected for CCR7. TCRdb's copy holds only in-frame clones and misses some; the assay was immunoSEQ multiplex PCR. Of 1.5 million to 2.5 million clones in the sample, approximately 94% were seen once. The specimen was naive CD8+ T cells sorted from blood. The source of these receptors is a man aged 18-30 years in good health.

V gene TRBV6-1 combines with J gene TRBJ2-1; 9 bases align to TRBD2. The V segment lost 4 bases and the J segment 5 bases; nucleotides outside the gene matches: 12. The CDR3 runs to 17 residues. The V gene's germline CDR1 is MNHNS and CDR2 SASEGT. CDR3 bases: TGTGCCAGCAGTGTATGGTTTGTAGCGGGAGTCAACAATGAGCAGTTCTTC. Translation gives CASSVWFVAGVNNEQFF.

The V and J genes are TRBV6-5 and TRBJ2-5; D gene unclear. The length of the CDR3 is 14 residues. Trimming took off 1 base at V and 5 bases at J, with 11 bases between the two ends. Germline V gene sequence: CDR1 MNHEY, CDR2 SVGAGI. The CDR3 sequence is CASSYLGLGETQYF. CDR3 in DNA: TGTGCCAGCAGTTACTTGGGTCTGGGGGAGACCCAGTACTTC.

This chain uses TRBV27 with TRBJ2-1; D perhaps matches TRBD1 (5 bases). V was trimmed by 2 bases and J by 4 bases, leaving 12 bases between them. Germline V gene lookup returns CDR1 MNHEY and CDR2 SMNVEV (reference sequence). The CDR3 sequence is 15 residues long. CDR3 in amino acids: CASSLRQGRYNEQFF. CDR3 sequence (DNA): TGTGCCAGCAGTTTACGGCAGGGTCGGTACAATGAGCAGTTCTTC.

The rearrangement uses TRBV27 and TRBJ1-5; D is uncertain. V was pared by 4 bases and J by 5 bases, with 6 bases between. CDR1 is MNHEY, CDR2 SMNVEV, per germline (reference sequence). This CDR3 contains 12 residues. CDR3 residues: CASSSGYQPQHF. CDR3 bases: TGTGCCAGCAGTTCAGGCTATCAGCCCCAGCATTTT.

This chain links TRBV5-6 with TRBJ2-1; 9 positions match TRBD2. Germline assignment: CDR1 SGHDT and CDR2 YYEEEE. The V and J ends lost 1 base and 8 bases, in that order; junction bases with no gene match: 13. The CDR3 totals 17 residues. The chain's CDR3 is CASSLLAGGPGYYEQFF. CDR3 DNA: TGTGCCAGCAGCTTGTTGGCGGGAGGGCCAGGTTATTATGAGCAGTTCTTC.

V gene TRBV5-1 combines with J gene TRBJ1-1; possible D gene TRBD1, 6 bases. Trimming took off 4 bases at V and 0 bases at J, with 10 bases between the two ends. CDR3 length: 14 residues. The germline V gene encodes CDR1 SGHRS and CDR2 YFSETQ. The CDR3 bases are TGCGCCAGCAGCATCAGGGGAATGAACACTGAAGCTTTCTTT. Translated, it gives CASSIRGMNTEAFF.

The V gene is TRBV5-1, the J gene TRBJ1-6; D gene unclear. V lost 4 bases and J lost 9, with 8 bases in between. This CDR3 spans 12 amino acids. Germline V gives CDR1 SGHRS, CDR2 YFSETQ. The CDR3 DNA reads as TGCGCCAGCAGCGCGGAGGGTTCACCCCTCCACTTT. Its protein product is CASSAEGSPLHF.

V usage is TRBV27 and J usage is TRBJ1-1; 8 nucleotides align to TRBD1. The trim removed 0 bases at V and 1 base at J, leaving 4 bases unmatched. Germline V gives CDR1 MNHEY, CDR2 SMNVEV (reference sequence). This CDR3 spans 16 amino acids. The CDR3 DNA sequence: TGTGCCAGCAGTTTATCGATCCAGGGGGCGAACACTGAAGCTTTCTTT. Amino acid sequence: CASSLSIQGANTEAFF.

The CDR3 DNA is TGTGCCAGCAGTTTAACCGGGGTCGTCTCCTACAATGAGCAGTTCTTC. It encodes CASSLTGVVSYNEQFF. J is TRBJ2-1 and V is TRBV27, with D maybe TRBD2 (5 bases). The CDR3 length is 16 residues. Germline values: CDR1 MNHEY, CDR2 SMNVEV (reference sequence). Trimming left V 2 bases short and J 0 bases short, with 11 bases between.